The 9 T cell receptor beta chains below come from one sample, sequenced in a study of T cell repertoires in cytomegalovirus infection (dated by TCRdb to the late 2010s). These TCRs' antigens remain unknown. The data were produced on an Illumina HiSeq 1500. TCRdb cleaned the public reads at Q25 with fastp, built clones with MiXCR and kept in-frame beta chains. Rows are unified per CDR3 protein, each entry keeping the most common DNA and genes. The sample table contains about 280,000 distinct CDR3 sequences; only one count was recorded for roughly a fifth of them. The ten biggest clones cover around 20% of the sample. The sample's treatment or condition label, in plain terms: in vitro stimulation with specific CMV peptide epitopes to enrich CMV-specific T cells. This specimen was cultured PBMCs, taken from culture after CMV antigen stimulation. The receptor source for this set is a human donor in good health (CMV status not recorded). Some clones in this sample may be carry-over from other donors' samples.

This clonotype was recorded at least ten times. The chain's CDR3 is CASSSFDGQETQYF. In DNA, the CDR3 is TGTGCCAGCAGTTCGTTCGACGGCCAAGAGACCCAGTACTTC. V and J are TRBV28 and TRBJ2-5; D is undetermined. V was shortened by 4 bases and J by 1 base, with 10 bases between the two germline ends. The CDR3 spans 14 residues. The germline V gene has CDR1 MDHEN and CDR2 SYDVKM.

In its sample, this clonotype was seen many times. V gene TRBV28 combines with J gene TRBJ2-7, with D tentatively TRBD2 (5 bases). V was trimmed by 1 base and J by 2 bases, leaving 12 bases between them. CDR3 length: 15 amino acids. Germline V gene lookup returns CDR1 MDHEN and CDR2 SYDVKM. The CDR3 DNA sequence: TGTGCCAGCAGTTTATTCGGGGTAAGGACCTACGAGCAGTACTTC. Its protein is CASSLFGVRTYEQYF.

This clonotype was detected a few times. V gene TRBV4-3 combines with J gene TRBJ2-3; D is unclear. From germline, CDR1 is LGHNA and CDR2 YSLEER. The CDR3 has 15 residues. V lost 1 base, J lost 2 bases, and 10 bases lay in between. The CDR3 region is CASSQAGRFTDTQYF. For the CDR3, the DNA is TGCGCCAGCAGCCAAGCAGGCAGGTTCACAGATACGCAGTATTTT.

This chain links TRBV27 with TRBJ1-5; unclear D gene. CDR3 size: 14 residues. Germline V lookup: CDR1 MNHEY, CDR2 SMNVEV (reference sequence). The germline V and J ends were trimmed by 5 bases and 0 bases, with 8 bases remaining between them. CDR3 protein: CASSTWDSNQPQHF. The CDR3 DNA reads as TGTGCCAGCAGTACTTGGGATAGCAATCAGCCCCAGCATTTT.

This clonotype has a handful of counts. The chain is built from TRBV4-1 and TRBJ1-6; TRBD1 might be the D (5 bases). This CDR3 is built from 15 residues. Germline V CDR1 and CDR2: MGHRA, YSYEKL. V dropped 5 bases and J dropped 10 bases, with 18 bases sitting between them. Here the CDR3 reads CASSSNRGVLSPLHF. Here the CDR3 DNA reads TGCGCCAGCAGCTCGAATCGAGGGGTTCTCTCACCCCTCCACTTT.

The rearrangement uses TRBV19 and TRBJ1-2; 9 positions match TRBD1. Germline-derived CDR1 and CDR2 are LNHDA and SQIVND (reference sequence). The trim removed 4 bases at V and 3 bases at J, leaving 12 bases unmatched. The CDR3 spans 17 residues. Here the CDR3 DNA reads TGTGCCAGTAGTACGACCCAACAGGGGGCTACTGACTATGGCTACACCTTC. Residues: CASSTTQQGATDYGYTF.

This clonotype was counted only a few times. The chain recombines TRBV11-2 with TRBJ1-1, with unresolved D. This CDR3 spans 13 amino acids. Trimming shortened V by 3 bases and J by 1 base, and 6 bases separated the two germline ends. Germline CDR1 SGHAT, CDR2 FQNNGV. The CDR3 loop reads CASSFGKNTEAFF. As DNA, the CDR3 is TGTGCCAGCAGCTTCGGCAAGAACACTGAAGCTTTCTTT.

The chain combines TRBV6-5 with TRBJ1-1; tentatively, D is TRBD1 (6 bases). This CDR3 spans 12 amino acids. Looked up from germline, CDR1 is MNHEY and CDR2 is SVGAGI. V lost 6 bases and J lost 5, with 10 bases in between. The CDR3, as DNA: TGTGCCAGCAGCAGGGGCTTTACTGAAGCTTTCTTT. Amino acids: CASSRGFTEAFF.

This clonotype appeared a few times. This chain's CDR3 is CASTIGWEKLFF. As DNA, the CDR3 is TGTGCCAGCACCATTGGGTGGGAAAAACTGTTTTTT. This chain links TRBV12-3 or TRBV12-4 with TRBJ1-4; no reliable D call. Trimming shortened V by 7 bases and J by 8 bases, and 11 bases separated the two germline ends. This CDR3 has 12 amino acids.